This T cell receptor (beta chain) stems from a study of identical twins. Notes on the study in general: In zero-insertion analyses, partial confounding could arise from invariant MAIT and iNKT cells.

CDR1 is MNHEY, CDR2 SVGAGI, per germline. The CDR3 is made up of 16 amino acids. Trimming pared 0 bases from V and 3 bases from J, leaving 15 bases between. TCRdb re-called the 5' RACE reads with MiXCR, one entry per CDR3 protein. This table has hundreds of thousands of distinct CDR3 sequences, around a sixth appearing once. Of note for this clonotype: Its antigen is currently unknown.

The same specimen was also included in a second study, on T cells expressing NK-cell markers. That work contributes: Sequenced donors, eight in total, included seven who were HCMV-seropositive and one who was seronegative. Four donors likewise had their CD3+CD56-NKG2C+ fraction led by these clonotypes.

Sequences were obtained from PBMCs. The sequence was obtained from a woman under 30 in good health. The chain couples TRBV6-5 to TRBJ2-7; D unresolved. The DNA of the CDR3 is TGTGCCAGCAGTTACTCGAAATATCCTCGACTCTACGAGCAGTACTTC. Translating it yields CASSYSKYPRLYEQYF.